The subject of this entry is one T cell receptor (beta chain). Its target is unknown. This CDR3 comprises 16 residues. Germline-derived CDR1 and CDR2 are LGHNA and YNFKEQ. J gave up 0 bases and V 6 bases, and 7 bases lay outside the gene matches. The data belong to a study of CD4+ T cells in melanoma. General observations from the study: Diverse differentiation states were reported for melanoma neoantigen-specific CD4+ T cells. A reported correlation linked neoantigen-specific CD4+ T cells to CD8+, macrophage and B cell function.

Using immunoSEQ multiplex PCR, the repertoire was profiled, and TCRdb retains in-frame clones only, with some absent. The sample has 13,000 or so clones, about 70% seen once; the top ten hold approximately 11%. This sequence originates from a human donor with melanoma. The sequencing input was cells from a culture (not recorded whether cultured in vitro). The rearrangement uses TRBV4-2 and TRBJ2-3; 9 nucleotides agree with TRBD2. CDR3 in amino acids: CASSYGSGGSTDTQYF. As DNA, the CDR3 is TGTGCCAGCAGTTATGGCAGCGGGGGGAGCACAGATACGCAGTATTTT.